The 13 T cell receptor beta chains below come from one sample, sequenced in a study of T cell responses to AZD1222 COVID-19 vaccine. Assay: immunoSEQ multiplex PCR; the TCRdb copy retains only in-frame clones and omits some. This sample yields about 150,000 clones, of which about 91% are seen a single time; about 14% belongs to the top ten. Sequenced material: peripheral blood, taken on day 0 of AZD1222 vaccination. The receptor source for this set is an adult in good health.

V is TRBV15 and J is TRBJ2-7, with D unresolved. The CDR3 covers 12 residues. Trimming removed 3 bases from V and 2 bases from J, with 5 bases in between. Germline V gives CDR1 LNHNV, CDR2 YYDKDF (reference sequence). The CDR3 sequence: CATSRDPYEQYF. The CDR3 bases are TGTGCCACCAGCAGGGACCCCTACGAGCAGTACTTC.

The rearrangement links TRBV5-1 to TRBJ2-2; maybe TRBD1 (7 bases). The germline CDR1 and CDR2 sequences are SGHRS and YFSETQ. The CDR3 runs to 15 residues. V was trimmed by 4 bases and J by 3 bases, leaving 13 bases between them. CDR3 nucleotides: TGCGCCAGCAGCCGACAGGGAGGCGACACCGGGGAGCTGTTTTTT. The encoded protein is CASSRQGGDTGELFF.

CDR3 DNA sequence: TGTGCCAGCAGCCCCCGACAGGGTGAAAAACTGTTTTTT. Translated: CASSPRQGEKLFF. The V gene is TRBV7-9, the J gene TRBJ1-4, with 7 nucleotides matching TRBD1. The CDR3 consists of 13 residues. Germline loops: CDR1 SEHNR, CDR2 FQNEAQ (reference sequence). Trimming at V came to 5 bases and at J to 7 bases, leaving 4 bases not matched to a gene. Supplemented by reference TRBV7-9 and TRBJ1-4, the full variable domain reads DTGVSQNPRHKITKRGQNVTFRCDPISEHNRLYWYRQTLGQGPEFLTYFQNEAQLEKSRLLSDRFSAERPKGSFSTLEIQRTEQGDSAMYLCASSPRQGEKLFFGSGTQLSVL.

J is TRBJ2-2 and V is TRBV5-5; D may correspond to TRBD1 or TRBD2 (6 bases each). V lost 2 bases and J 6 bases, leaving 11 bases between the germline ends. CDR1 and CDR2 (germline): SGHKS, YYEKEE (reference sequence). The CDR3 spans 14 residues. The CDR3 sequence: CASSFVGGPGELFF. The CDR3 region has the DNA TGTGCCAGCAGCTTCGTCGGGGGCCCCGGGGAGCTGTTTTTT.

J is TRBJ1-4 and V is TRBV4-3, with TRBD1 matching 8 bases. V lost 0 bases, J lost 8 bases, and 5 bases stayed unmatched. CDR3 length: 15 residues. The germline V gene has CDR1 LGHNA and CDR2 YSLEER. The CDR3 reads CASSQEGRGLEKLFF. CDR3 in DNA: TGCGCCAGCAGCCAAGAAGGCAGGGGGCTAGAAAAACTGTTTTTT.

The rearrangement uses TRBV3-1 (or the pseudogene TRBV3-2) and TRBJ2-7; TRBD2 is a possible D gene (5 bases). With 1 base removed from V and 3 bases from J, the gap between germline ends came to 13 bases. CDR3 length: 15 residues. Germline V gene sequence: CDR1 LGHDT, CDR2 YNNKEL (reference sequence). The CDR3 loop reads CASSQGPQRLYEQYF. The CDR3 DNA is TGTGCCAGCAGCCAAGGACCCCAGCGGCTCTACGAGCAGTACTTC.

A single count supports this clone. V is TRBV6-1 and J is TRBJ1-5; D unresolved. Trimming pared 3 bases from V and 7 bases from J, leaving 4 bases between. The CDR3 extends over 11 amino acids. CDR1 is MNHNS and CDR2 is SASEGT in the germline V gene. CDR3 residues: CASSDNQPQHF. The CDR3 DNA reads TGTGCCAGCAGTGACAACCAGCCCCAGCATTTT.

This clone was detected only a few times. This sequence joins TRBV5-1 and TRBJ2-2; TRBD2 matches at 8 bases. This CDR3 has 16 residues. The trim removed 1 base at V and 1 base at J, leaving 3 bases unmatched. Looked up from germline, CDR1 is SGHRS and CDR2 is YFSETQ. In nucleotides, the CDR3 is TGCGCCAGCAGCTTGACTAGCGGTGTGAACACCGGGGAGCTGTTTTTT. Its translation is CASSLTSGVNTGELFF.

The gene calls are TRBV9 and TRBJ2-5; TRBD2 agrees at 9 bases. The CDR3 consists of 16 residues. CDR1 is SGDLS and CDR2 is YYNGEE in the germline V gene. V lost 0 bases and J lost 5; bases outside the gene matches: 8. CDR3 amino acids: CASSVGAAGGLETQYF. The CDR3 DNA sequence: TGTGCCAGCAGCGTAGGGGCGGCGGGGGGGCTGGAGACCCAGTACTTC.

The rearrangement links TRBV25-1 to TRBJ1-1, with D maybe TRBD1 (5 bases). The CDR3 covers 12 residues. With 2 bases removed from V and 9 bases from J, the gap between germline ends came to 10 bases. Per the germline V gene, CDR1 is MGHDK and CDR2 is SYGVNS. The CDR3 DNA reads TGTGCCAGCAGTGAACAGGGACGGAAAGCTTTCTTT. This codes for CASSEQGRKAFF.

The chain couples TRBV18 to TRBJ1-3; weak D call: TRBD1 (5 bases). V was pared by 3 bases and J by 2 bases, with 14 bases between. The length of the CDR3 is 16 residues. CDR1 is KGHSH and CDR2 is LQKENI in the germline V gene. The DNA for the CDR3 is TGTGCCAGCTCACCGTCCAGGGATCGGACTGGAAACACCATATATTTT. It yields the protein CASSPSRDRTGNTIYF. The full variable domain, its missing parts supplied by reference TRBV18 and TRBJ1-3, is NAGVMQNPRHLVRRRGQEARLRCSPMKGHSHVYWYRQLPEEGLKFMVYLQKENIIDESGMPKERFSAEFPKEGPSILRIQQVVRGDSAAYFCASSPSRDRTGNTIYFGEGSWLTVV.

V usage is TRBV6-4 and J usage is TRBJ1-5, with a possible D match to TRBD1 (6 bases). CDR1 is MRHNA, CDR2 SNTAGT, per germline. The CDR3 totals 15 residues. V lost 6 bases and J 0 bases, leaving 12 bases between the germline ends. CDR3 sequence (DNA): TGTGCCAGCAGCCGAGAAGGGGGTAGCAATCAGCCCCAGCATTTT. Protein sequence: CASSREGGSNQPQHF.

The V and J genes are TRBV27 and TRBJ1-1; tentatively, D is TRBD1 (6 bases). The CDR3 has 15 residues. V was clipped by 5 bases and J by 0 bases, with 13 bases between them. Germline lookup yields CDR1 MNHEY and CDR2 SMNVEV (reference sequence). CDR3 nucleotides: TGTGCCAGCAGTACCGACAGGAAAATGAACACTGAAGCTTTCTTT. The encoded protein is CASSTDRKMNTEAFF.